Below are 18 T cell receptor beta chains sequenced from a single sample in a study of regulatory T cells in long-lasting Graves disease. Stated time point: newly diagnosed GD, antithyroid drugs for less than 3 months. PBMC RNA was the source of the TCR library. Combining iRepertoire HTBI primers with Arm-PCR of CDR3 regions, the authors built TCR beta libraries. Via MiXCR, TCRdb re-called the multiplex PCR reads, giving one row per CDR3 protein. Of over 500,000 distinct CDR3 sequences in the sample, roughly 15% were seen once. A further study also used this sample, focusing on T cells in Graves' hyperthyroidism and ophthalmopathy.

Source: peripheral blood mononuclear cells (PBMCs), taken at new diagnosis, from a patient treated with antithyroid drugs. These receptors were taken from a woman aged 30 to 39 with Graves disease.

This clonotype came up a few times. The chain couples TRBV6-1 to TRBJ2-7; D is uncertain. The CDR3 runs 13 residues. Trimming stripped 5 bases from V and 4 bases from J, with 12 bases between. Germline V gene lookup returns CDR1 MNHNS and CDR2 SASEGT. CDR3 loop: CASSRLDGYEQYF. The CDR3 bases are TGTGCCAGCAGTCGCCTGGACGGATACGAGCAGTACTTC.

This clonotype was detected ten times or more. The rearrangement uses TRBV20-1 and TRBJ2-3; 12 bases agree with TRBD2. This CDR3 has 15 residues. From germline, CDR1 is DFQATT and CDR2 SNEGSKA (reference sequence). V gave up 6 bases and J gave up 0 bases; unmatched junction bases: 4. The CDR3 loop is CSAWGLAGSTDTQYF. The CDR3 coding sequence is TGCAGTGCCTGGGGACTAGCGGGCAGCACAGATACGCAGTATTTT.

The DNA of the CDR3 is TGCAGTGCTTTCACGAACACCGGGGAGCTGTTTTTT. It codes for CSAFTNTGELFF. The chain uses TRBV20-1 and TRBJ2-2; D gene ambiguous. Germline values: CDR1 DFQATT, CDR2 SNEGSKA (reference sequence). This CDR3 is 12 amino acids long. V lost 5 bases to trimming and J lost 0 bases, with 4 bases between them.

This clonotype was recorded a few times. CDR3 coding DNA: TGTGCCAGCAGCCAGGGGCGGGAGCGGTGGGCAGATACGCAGTATTTT. Amino acids: CASSQGRERWADTQYF. The rearrangement uses TRBV9 and TRBJ2-3, with D perhaps matching TRBD2 (7 bases). The CDR3 is 16 residues long. The germline V gene encodes CDR1 SGDLS and CDR2 YYNGEE. V shed 4 bases and J shed 4 bases, with 19 bases lying between them.

This clonotype occurred many times. The rearrangement links TRBV11-2 to TRBJ2-2; D is perhaps TRBD2 (5 bases). The CDR3 covers 16 residues. The V gene's germline CDR1 is SGHAT and CDR2 FQNNGV. With 2 bases removed from V and 2 bases from J, the gap between germline ends came to 12 bases. This chain's CDR3 is CASSLPSTGNTGELFF. CDR3 coding DNA: TGTGCCAGCAGCTTACCATCGACGGGAAACACCGGGGAGCTGTTTTTT.

This clonotype was observed at least ten times. The chain combines TRBV20-1 with TRBJ2-7; D is uncertain. CDR1 is DFQATT and CDR2 is SNEGSKA in the germline V gene (reference sequence). The V and J ends lost 0 bases and 7 bases respectively, with 7 bases between them. The CDR3 consists of 11 residues. CDR3: CSARDRLEQYF. In DNA form, the CDR3 reads TGCAGTGCTAGAGATCGGTTGGAGCAGTACTTC.

V and J are TRBV6-2 or TRBV6-3 and TRBJ2-2; 7 bases are shared with TRBD2. CDR3 length: 14 amino acids. The ends lost 7 bases at V and 7 bases at J; junction bases unmatched: 9. The germline CDR1 and CDR2 sequences are MNHEY and SVGEGT. CDR3 sequence: CASNRGRAVGELFF. The CDR3 DNA reads as TGTGCCAGCAATAGAGGGAGGGCGGTCGGGGAGCTGTTTTTT.

This rearrangement joins TRBV5-6 to TRBJ1-1; 10 bases line up with TRBD1. The CDR3 has 18 amino acids. CDR1 is SGHDT, CDR2 YYEEEE, per germline. The junction had 14 bases not matched to a gene; V was cut back by 5 bases and J by 1 base. CDR3 sequence (DNA): TGTGCCAGCAGATCCACCGGGACAGGGGTCCTATGGAACACTGAAGCTTTCTTT. It codes for CASRSTGTGVLWNTEAFF.

The chain links TRBV5-1 to TRBJ1-2, with 11 bases identical to TRBD1. This CDR3 comprises 15 residues. Germline CDR1 and CDR2: SGHRS and YFSETQ. V lost 2 bases and J lost 4; bases outside the gene matches: 4. CDR3 protein: CASSFSGQGAYGYTF. The CDR3, as DNA: TGCGCCAGCAGCTTCTCTGGACAGGGGGCCTATGGCTACACCTTC.

As for this clonotype: Because it lacks the conserved phenylalanine or tryptophan at the end, this CDR3 is likely a read error. V is TRBV20-1 and J is TRBJ2-1; D perhaps matches TRBD2 (5 bases). V lost 1 base and J lost 2, with 12 bases in between. Germline V gives CDR1 DFQATT, CDR2 SNEGSKA (reference sequence). This CDR3 spans 15 amino acids. In DNA, the CDR3 is TGCAGTGCTAGAGTTTCTAGCAGAACCTACAATGAGCAGTTCTTA. It translates to CSARVSSRTYNEQFL.

The sample holds many counts of this clonotype. J is TRBJ2-1 and V is TRBV28; D call uncertain. Germline CDR1 reads MDHEN; CDR2 reads SYDVKM. V was shortened by 6 bases and J by 5 bases, with 5 bases between the two germline ends. The CDR3 has 11 residues. CDR3: CASRSNNEQFF. CDR3 nucleotide sequence: TGTGCCAGCAGATCGAACAATGAGCAGTTCTTC.

The chain has TRBV12-3 or TRBV12-4 and TRBJ2-3, with 8 bases identical to TRBD2. This CDR3 is 17 amino acids long. Unmatched junction bases numbered 19, after V lost 6 bases and J lost 8 bases. CDR3 nucleotides: TGTGCCAGCAGGAACCGGGACACGGGGTCTGCGGGAGGTACGCAGTATTTT. This translates into CASRNRDTGSAGGTQYF.

In this sample, this clonotype turned up many times. The V call is TRBV20-1, the J call TRBJ1-1; 7 nucleotides align to TRBD1. The V segment lost 6 bases and the J segment 4 bases; nucleotides outside the gene matches: 8. The CDR3 runs to 13 residues. CDR1 DFQATT and CDR2 SNEGSKA come from the germline V gene (reference sequence). CDR3 DNA: TGCAGTGCCATCAGGGGGGGAGGCACTGAAGCTTTCTTT. This encodes CSAIRGGGTEAFF.

The V call is TRBV6-5, the J call TRBJ2-7; 9 bases line up with TRBD2. CDR3 size: 16 residues. Germline V gene lookup returns CDR1 MNHEY and CDR2 SVGAGI. Trimming removed 0 bases from V and 2 bases from J; junction bases left unmatched: 5. The CDR3 spells CASSYSRLAVTYEQYF. Here the CDR3 DNA reads TGTGCCAGCAGTTACTCTCGACTAGCGGTTACCTACGAGCAGTACTTC.

There are a few counts of this clonotype. V gene TRBV7-3 combines with J gene TRBJ2-7, with D possibly being TRBD2 (7 bases). The CDR3 covers 14 residues. The V gene's germline CDR1 is SGHTA and CDR2 FQGTGA. The ends were cut back, 3 bases at V and 5 bases at J, with 14 bases in the middle. The CDR3 bases are TGTGCCAGCAGCTTGGGTACAGGGAGGGACGAGCAGTACTTC. Residues: CASSLGTGRDEQYF.

This clonotype has ten or more counts. The V gene is TRBV30, the J gene TRBJ2-3; 8 nucleotides align to TRBD1. The V gene's germline CDR1 is GTSNPN and CDR2 SVGIG (reference sequence). The CDR3 totals 12 residues. V trimming: 5 bases; J trimming: 8 bases; junction bases outside the gene matches: 6. Written as DNA, the CDR3 is TGTGCCTGGCGACAGGGGATGGGTACGCAGTATTTT. Protein: CAWRQGMGTQYF.

In regard to this clonotype: One end of the junction is discordant with germline, which a read error may explain. This sequence joins TRBV28 and TRBJ1-2; D call uncertain. CDR1 and CDR2 (germline): MDHEN, SYDVKM. The CDR3 sequence is 13 residues long. CDR3 in amino acids: CASSLREPYGCTF. The CDR3 region has the DNA TGTGCCAGCAGTTTGCGGGAGCCCTATGGCTGCACCTTC.

This clonotype was detected ten times or more. V and J are TRBV20-1 and TRBJ2-3, with a tentative D call TRBD1 (6 bases). CDR1 and CDR2 (germline): DFQATT, SNEGSKA (reference sequence). V was trimmed by 5 bases and J by 4 bases, leaving 25 bases between them. The CDR3 spans 17 residues. Written as DNA, the CDR3 is TGCAGTGCTGGTACCGTTGGGACACAGTTGGCAGCAGATACGCAGTATTTT. It translates to CSAGTVGTQLAADTQYF.